The source of this T cell receptor beta chain is a study of T cell repertoires in cytomegalovirus infection (dated by TCRdb to between 2019 and 2020). Notes on the research overall: Because public TCR beta signatures pointed to carriage of CMV infection together with the matching HLA type, the HLA type of each donor mattered for the analysis. General findings and caveats noted by the study authors: The ex vivo response was dominated by HLA-C-restricted CMV-specific TCR beta clonotypes, which also provided the single most frequent clonotype in two of eight donors. Carriers of CMV infection plus the relevant HLA type were discriminated by the cumulative frequency of public TCR beta family members in the study cohort and in an independent roughly 370-donor cohort.

A note on this clonotype: Its antigen is still unknown. A clone one base away is much larger, so this may be a read error.

Instrument used: Illumina HiSeq 1500. The raw public reads went through TCRdb reprocessing: fastp at Q25, MiXCR clone calling, in-frame beta chains kept. Each entry is one CDR3 protein sequence, shown with its most common DNA and genes. The table for this sample lists 200,000 to 250,000 distinct CDR3 sequences; under 25% of them were counted only once. The ten largest account for approximately 18% of the sample. The germline V gene supplies CDR1 SGHTA and CDR2 FQGNSA. The CDR3, from cysteine to phenylalanine, totals 16 residues. Left in the record is the CDR3 DNA by itself, 48 bases read in frame from the first base.

The receptor's source is a human donor in good health (CMV status not recorded). Some clones in this sample may be carry-over from other donors' samples. The sample taken for sequencing was CD8+ T cells from PBMCs. The sequence joins TRBV7-2 to TRBJ2-2; the D region possibly corresponds to TRBD2 (5 bases align). The nucleotides read TGTGCCAGCAGCTTAGAATTGTCACCGGTCTTCGGGGAGCTGGTTTTT. Translation gives CASSLELSPVFGELVF.